Listed below are T cell receptor beta chains from one sample, sequenced in a study of T-cell reconstitution after alpha-beta-depleted transplantation in children. TCRdb used MiXCR to reprocess the PCR reads, holding one entry per CDR3 protein. The table lists fewer than 700,000 distinct CDR3 sequences, under 25% of them singletons. The source was PBMCs, mostly from graft donor cells, collected 360 days after TCRalphabeta/CD19-depleted stem cell transplant. The receptors stem from a boy under three years old who had a stem cell transplant for acute myeloid leukemia, so the T cells may come from the graft donor. The CDR3 runs from the conserved cysteine through the conserved F or W. The order of the fields is clone size, V gene, J gene, D gene, CDR3 DNA, CDR3 protein. A D gene is named only where the DNA matches it firmly. Part of the rows lack a size; the others show once, few, many or a class for expanded clones.

size: -
V: TRBV6-1
J: TRBJ1-6
D: -
DNA: TGTGCCAGCAGCCCACGGGGCCAATTATTCACCCTCCACTTT
CDR3: CASSPRGQLFTLHF

size: many
V: TRBV20-1
J: TRBJ2-5
D: TRBD1
DNA: TGCAGTGCTAGAGCCGCACCGCCGACAGGGGGCGACCAGTACTTC
CDR3: CSARAAPPTGGDQYF

size: -
V: TRBV12-3/TRBV12-4
J: TRBJ2-5
D: -
DNA: TGTGCCAGCAGCCCGACTCGGACGGTACAAGAGACCCAGTACTTC
CDR3: CASSPTRTVQETQYF

size: few
V: TRBV7-2
J: TRBJ2-1
D: TRBD2
DNA: TGTGCCAGCGGATCCCCTGCGGGACTAGTCTTCAATGAGCAGTTCTTC
CDR3: CASGSPAGLVFNEQFF

size: many
V: TRBV29-1
J: TRBJ2-1
D: -
DNA: TGCAGCGTTGGGGGTAGGGGCGGTGAGCAGTTCTTC
CDR3: CSVGGRGGEQFF

size: many
V: TRBV7-8
J: TRBJ2-5
D: TRBD2
DNA: TGTGCCAGCAGCCACCGCCGGGACTATTCGGGAGAGACCCAGTACTTC
CDR3: CASSHRRDYSGETQYF

size: -
V: TRBV7-2
J: TRBJ2-7
D: -
DNA: TGTGCCAGCATCTTCCCCTGGGACTGGAGGTATTCCGCAAAGTACTTC
CDR3: CASIFPWDWRYSAKYF

size: -
V: TRBV7-9
J: TRBJ1-5
D: -
DNA: TGTGCCAGCAGCTTAGATGGTTATCAGCCCCAGCATTTT
CDR3: CASSLDGYQPQHF

size: -
V: TRBV5-1
J: TRBJ2-7
D: -
DNA: TGCGCCAGCAGCTCAGATACAGGGAAGATCGGCTACGAGCAGTACTTC
CDR3: CASSSDTGKIGYEQYF

size: many
V: TRBV14
J: TRBJ2-5
D: -
DNA: TGTGCCAGCAGCCAGAGGATGACAGCTCAAGAGACCCAGTACTTC
CDR3: CASSQRMTAQETQYF

size: -
V: TRBV6-1
J: TRBJ2-2
D: -
DNA: TGTGCCAGCAGTGGGACACCGAACACCGGGGAGCTGTTTTTT
CDR3: CASSGTPNTGELFF

size: -
V: TRBV20-1
J: TRBJ2-2
D: TRBD1
DNA: TGCAGTGCTTCGACAGGGTACACCGGGGAGCTGTTTTTT
CDR3: CSASTGYTGELFF

size: few
V: TRBV10-3
J: TRBJ2-3
D: TRBD2
DNA: TGTGCCATCAGTGAGTCGGCTAGCGGGGGCACAGATACGCAGTATTTT
CDR3: CAISESASGGTDTQYF

size: many
V: TRBV12-5
J: TRBJ2-3
D: TRBD2
DNA: TGTGCTAGTGGTTTGCAACGGGGGGGCGAGGATACGCAGTATTTT
CDR3: CASGLQRGGEDTQYF

size: many
V: TRBV29-1
J: TRBJ1-2
D: -
DNA: TGCAGCGTTGAACAATGGGGACACCATGGCTACACCTTC
CDR3: CSVEQWGHHGYTF

size: -
V: TRBV24-1
J: TRBJ2-1
D: TRBD2
DNA: TGTGCCACCGGTCAGATACCCAGACTAGCGGGGAACAATGAGCAGTTCTTC
CDR3: CATGQIPRLAGNNEQFF

size: -
V: TRBV12-3/TRBV12-4
J: TRBJ2-3
D: TRBD2
DNA: TGTGCCAGCAGTTTATCGACTAGCGGGGGGCGGGATGGGCAGTATTTT
CDR3: CASSLSTSGGRDGQYF

size: -
V: TRBV29-1
J: TRBJ1-4
D: TRBD1
DNA: TGCAGCGTGGAACTTACAGGGGGGGATGAAAAACTGTTTTTT
CDR3: CSVELTGGDEKLFF

size: -
V: TRBV9
J: TRBJ2-3
D: -
DNA: TGTGCCAGCAGCGCATCAACAGGGTTTTCGCAGTATTTT
CDR3: CASSASTGFSQYF

size: -
V: TRBV7-7
J: TRBJ2-1
D: TRBD1
DNA: TGTGCCAGCAGCTCCGGGGACAGCAACTACAATGAGCAGTTCTTC
CDR3: CASSSGDSNYNEQFF

size: many
V: TRBV29-1
J: TRBJ1-3
D: -
DNA: TGCAGCGTCGAAACAATCGGAAACACCATATATTTT
CDR3: CSVETIGNTIYF

size: -
V: TRBV5-6
J: TRBJ2-1
D: -
DNA: TGTGCCAGCCGTACCCGACTAGGTTGCAATGAGCAGTTCTTC
CDR3: CASRTRLGCNEQFF

size: many
V: TRBV5-1
J: TRBJ1-1
D: TRBD1
DNA: TGCGCCAGCGCCGGGACAGGGGTTGGTGGTTCTGAAGCTTTCTTT
CDR3: CASAGTGVGGSEAFF

size: -
V: TRBV7-9
J: TRBJ2-5
D: -
DNA: TGTGCCAGCAGCCCATGGGGGCCGGAAGAGACCCAGTACTTC
CDR3: CASSPWGPEETQYF

size: -
V: TRBV29-1
J: TRBJ2-3
D: TRBD2
DNA: TGCAGCGTGGAAGGGTGGATTCGACTAGCGGGGGGGAACGGCCTTTCCACAGATACGCAGTATTTT
CDR3: CSVEGWIRLAGGNGLSTDTQYF

size: many
V: TRBV27
J: TRBJ1-5
D: -
DNA: TGTGCCAGCAGCTTCCTTAATCAGCCCCAGCATTTT
CDR3: CASSFLNQPQHF

size: -
V: TRBV7-2
J: TRBJ2-2
D: -
DNA: TGTGCCAGCAGCCCACACGACGAGCACACCGGGGAGCTGTTTTTT
CDR3: CASSPHDEHTGELFF

size: -
V: TRBV10-3
J: TRBJ2-7
D: TRBD2
DNA: TGTGCCATCAGTTTTGGGACTAGTCCCTCCTACGAGCAGTACTTC
CDR3: CAISFGTSPSYEQYF

size: few
V: TRBV20-1
J: TRBJ2-1
D: TRBD1
DNA: TGCAGTGCTAGAGAATTAACAGGGGCGGTCTACAATGAGCAGTTCTTC
CDR3: CSARELTGAVYNEQFF

size: many
V: TRBV6-4
J: TRBJ1-2
D: -
DNA: TGTGCCAGCAGTGCCTTTCCGGCACAGGGAGGTGGCTACACCTTC
CDR3: CASSAFPAQGGGYTF

size: -
V: TRBV20-1
J: TRBJ2-1
D: -
DNA: TGCAGTGCTAGAGATAGGGGGGGGGGCCCCCTCTCCTACAATGAGCAGTTCTTC
CDR3: CSARDRGGGPLSYNEQFF

size: -
V: TRBV29-1
J: TRBJ2-5
D: -
DNA: TGCAGCGTTGCACCTTCTGGGTGGGGGGAAGGTTTGGAGACCCAGTACTTC
CDR3: CSVAPSGWGEGLETQYF

size: -
V: TRBV12-3/TRBV12-4
J: TRBJ2-5
D: TRBD1
DNA: TGTGCCAGCAGTAGTCAGGGACAGGGCGGTGAGACCCAGTACTTC
CDR3: CASSSQGQGGETQYF

size: many
V: TRBV20-1
J: TRBJ2-3
D: -
DNA: TGCAGTGTATCCCTCGCAGATACGCAGTATTTT
CDR3: CSVSLADTQYF

size: few
V: TRBV20-1
J: TRBJ2-3
D: -
DNA: TGCAGTGCTCTCACCCTCAACCCGGGAGATACGCAGTATTTT
CDR3: CSALTLNPGDTQYF

size: -
V: TRBV29-1
J: TRBJ1-1
D: -
DNA: TGCAGCGTTGTGACACTCTCGAACACTGAAGCTTTCTTT
CDR3: CSVVTLSNTEAFF

size: many
V: TRBV2
J: TRBJ2-3
D: -
DNA: TGTGCCATCCGATGGGGGGACCTTAGCACAGATACGCAGTATTTT
CDR3: CAIRWGDLSTDTQYF

size: once
V: TRBV5-4
J: TRBJ2-3
D: TRBD2
DNA: TGTGCCAGCAGCTCCTTCGATTTCACCCAGCGGGGGGGCCCAGATACGCAGTATTTT
CDR3: CASSSFDFTQRGGPDTQYF

size: many
V: TRBV20-1
J: TRBJ2-7
D: TRBD2
DNA: TGCAGTGCTAGATGGGCTAGCGGGGGCTACGAGCAGTACTTC
CDR3: CSARWASGGYEQYF

size: many
V: TRBV6-5
J: TRBJ2-5
D: -
DNA: TGTGCCAGCAGTTACGGGACTACCCAGTACTTC
CDR3: CASSYGTTQYF

size: once
V: TRBV10-3
J: TRBJ1-1
D: -
DNA: TGTGCCATCAGTGAACAGGGTTCTGGTTCTGAAGCTTTCTTT
CDR3: CAISEQGSGSEAFF

size: -
V: TRBV6-5
J: TRBJ2-1
D: -
DNA: TGTGCCAGCAGTTACGAGGGACCCTACAATGAGCAGTTCTTC
CDR3: CASSYEGPYNEQFF

size: -
V: TRBV12-3/TRBV12-4
J: TRBJ2-1
D: TRBD2
DNA: TGTGCCAGCAGTTTACCGGCGGGGGGCCACAATGAGCAGTTCTTC
CDR3: CASSLPAGGHNEQFF

size: few
V: TRBV7-2
J: TRBJ1-4
D: TRBD1
DNA: TGTGCCAGCAGCTTCGTGGGGACAGGGGAGAATGAAAAACTGTTTTTT
CDR3: CASSFVGTGENEKLFF

size: many
V: TRBV20-1
J: TRBJ2-7
D: -
DNA: TGCAGTGCTAGTGCAGGGCGGTCCTACGAGCAGTACTTC
CDR3: CSASAGRSYEQYF

size: -
V: TRBV29-1
J: TRBJ2-6
D: TRBD1
DNA: TGCAGCGTTGACCCGTGGGGGGACAGGGGCGCTGGGGCCAACGTCCTGACTTTC
CDR3: CSVDPWGDRGAGANVLTF

size: many
V: TRBV20-1
J: TRBJ2-1
D: -
DNA: TGCAGTGCTAGAATCTATGAGCAGTTCTTC
CDR3: CSARIYEQFF

size: few
V: TRBV29-1
J: TRBJ2-3
D: -
DNA: TGCAGCGCCGCCTGGGGGAGCACAGATACGCAGTATTTT
CDR3: CSAAWGSTDTQYF

size: -
V: TRBV20-1
J: TRBJ2-1
D: TRBD2
DNA: TGCAGTGCCTTAACCGGGACTAGCGGCTATGAGCAGTTCTTC
CDR3: CSALTGTSGYEQFF

size: -
V: TRBV6-5
J: TRBJ2-7
D: TRBD1
DNA: TGTGCCAGCCGCAAAAGGGGACAGCCTTCCTACGAGCAGTACTTC
CDR3: CASRKRGQPSYEQYF

size: few
V: TRBV4-3
J: TRBJ2-1
D: -
DNA: TGCGCCAGCAGTCTAGCGATCGGCTACAATGAGCAGTTCTTC
CDR3: CASSLAIGYNEQFF

size: many
V: TRBV11-1
J: TRBJ2-3
D: TRBD2
DNA: TGTGCCAGCAGCTACGCCTGGACCGAGCGGGGGGGCATCACAGATACGCAGTATTTT
CDR3: CASSYAWTERGGITDTQYF

size: many
V: TRBV5-5
J: TRBJ2-3
D: TRBD2
DNA: TGTGCCAGCAGCTCAAGGGACTACACAGATACGCAGTATTTT
CDR3: CASSSRDYTDTQYF

size: once
V: TRBV27
J: TRBJ2-7
D: -
DNA: TGTGCCAGCAGGAGTGTAAGGGAGTACTTC
CDR3: CASRSVREYF